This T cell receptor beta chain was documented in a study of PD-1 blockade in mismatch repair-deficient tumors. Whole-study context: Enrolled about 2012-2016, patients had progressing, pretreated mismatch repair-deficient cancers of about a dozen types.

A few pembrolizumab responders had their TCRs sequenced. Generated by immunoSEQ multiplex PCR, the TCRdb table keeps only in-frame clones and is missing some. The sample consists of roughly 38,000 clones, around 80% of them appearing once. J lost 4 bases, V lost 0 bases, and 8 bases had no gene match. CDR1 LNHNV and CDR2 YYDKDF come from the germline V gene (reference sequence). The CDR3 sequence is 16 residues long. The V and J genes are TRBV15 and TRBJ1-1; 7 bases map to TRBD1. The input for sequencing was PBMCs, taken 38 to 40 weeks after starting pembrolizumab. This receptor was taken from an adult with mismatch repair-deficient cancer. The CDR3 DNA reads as TGTGCCACCAGCAGAGATTTAGGGACAGCGGGCACTGAAGCTTTCTTT. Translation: CATSRDLGTAGTEAFF. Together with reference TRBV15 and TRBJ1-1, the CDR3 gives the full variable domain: DAMVIQNPRYQVTQFGKPVTLSCSQTLNHNVMYWYQQKSSQAPKLLFHYYDKDFNNEADTPDNFQSRRPNTSFCFLDIRSPGLGDTAMYLCATSRDLGTAGTEAFFGQGTRLTVV.